Below are 25 T cell receptor beta chains sequenced from a single sample in a study of cytomegalovirus exposure and HLA in healthy donors. Vbeta (60) and Jbeta (13) primers were used in the PCR. Sequencing was performed with immunoSEQ multiplex PCR; in TCRdb, only in-frame clones are kept and a portion is missing. Here the sample spans about 160,000 clones, around 74% being singletons. Source material: PBMCs. The receptors were sampled from a female donor in good health and CMV-seronegative.

This chain links TRBV7-2 with TRBJ2-7, with 7 bases identical to TRBD1. Germline CDR1 SGHTA, CDR2 FQGNSA. Losses at the gene ends were 5 bases for V and 7 bases for J; bases not matched to a gene: 8. The CDR3 is made up of 13 amino acids. The CDR3: CASSRQGLREQYF. The CDR3 DNA reads as TGTGCCAGCAGCCGACAGGGTCTTCGGGAGCAGTACTTC.

The gene calls are TRBV27 and TRBJ2-7, with a tentative D call TRBD1 (6 bases). CDR1 and CDR2 from the germline V gene are MNHEY and SMNVEV (reference sequence). V shed 8 bases and J shed 0 bases, with 23 bases lying between them. The CDR3 consists of 17 residues. The CDR3 is CASGRIRGTRSSYEQYF. In DNA, the CDR3 is TGTGCCAGCGGCCGAATACGAGGGACAAGGAGCTCCTACGAGCAGTACTTC.

The V call is TRBV6-1, the J call TRBJ2-5; TRBD2 might be the D (6 bases). The J call may be wrong; the DNA end is better matched by TRBJ2-7. CDR3 length equals 14 residues. The germline V gene encodes CDR1 MNHNS and CDR2 SASEGT. The CDR3 here is CASSEWGGSYEQYF. As DNA, the CDR3 is TGTGCCAGCAGTGAATGGGGAGGCTCCTACGAGCAGTACTTC.

V gene TRBV5-1 combines with J gene TRBJ2-7; possible D gene TRBD1, 6 bases. The germline gives CDR1 SGHRS, CDR2 YFSETQ. The CDR3 contains 15 residues. The V gene lost 4 bases and the J gene lost 6 bases, with 20 bases spanning the gap. In DNA, the CDR3 is TGCGCCAGCAGCCAACAGGGAAGTGGGTCATTCGAGCAGTACTTC. It specifies CASSQQGSGSFEQYF.

The chain couples TRBV28 to TRBJ2-7; 7 bases fit TRBD1. CDR1 and CDR2 (germline): MDHEN, SYDVKM. Germline trimming cut 6 bases from V and 1 base from J; bases unmatched to any gene: 3. The CDR3 covers 13 residues. The DNA for the CDR3 is TGTGCCAGCAGCCCGGGACAGTCCTACGAGCAGTACTTC. Its protein product is CASSPGQSYEQYF.

The chain is built from TRBV7-3 and TRBJ2-5; D is possibly TRBD2 (5 bases). CDR1 is SGHTA and CDR2 is FQGTGA in the germline V gene. The V and J ends lost 2 bases and 3 bases respectively, with 7 bases between them. The CDR3 is made up of 13 amino acids. The CDR3 spells CASSLYGEETQYF. For the CDR3, the DNA is TGTGCCAGCAGCTTATACGGGGAAGAGACCCAGTACTTC.

The V gene is TRBV4-2, the J gene TRBJ1-5; a possible D gene is TRBD1 (6 bases). The V and J ends lost 3 bases and 6 bases respectively, with 15 bases between them. The germline V gene has CDR1 LGHNA and CDR2 YNFKEQ. The CDR3 runs 15 residues. CDR3 in DNA: TGTGCCAGCAGCCAGGGGCAGGGGTTAAGTCAGCCCCAGCATTTT. The encoded protein is CASSQGQGLSQPQHF.

V gene TRBV4-1 combines with J gene TRBJ2-2; 13 bases map to TRBD2. This CDR3 comprises 16 residues. Losses at the gene ends were 4 bases for V and 6 bases for J; bases not matched to a gene: 5. Germline V gene sequence: CDR1 MGHRA, CDR2 YSYEKL. The DNA for the CDR3 is TGCGCCAGCAGCCCGCGGACTAGCGGGAGTGCCGGGGAGCTGTTTTTT. Amino acids: CASSPRTSGSAGELFF.

This clone appeared a single time. The chain has TRBV2 and TRBJ2-7; TRBD2 aligns across 15 bases. CDR3 length equals 16 residues. CDR1 SNHLY and CDR2 FYNNEI come from the germline V gene. The ends lost 6 bases at V and 7 bases at J; junction bases unmatched: 10. CDR3 in amino acids: CASRGLAGGPRSEQYF. CDR3 in DNA: TGTGCCAGCAGAGGACTAGCGGGGGGGCCTAGGTCTGAGCAGTACTTC.

J is TRBJ1-2 and V is TRBV6-1; tentative D call: TRBD1 (5 bases). The CDR3 totals 13 residues. The V end lost 7 bases, the J end lost 7 bases, and 16 bases lay between the germline ends. Germline V gives CDR1 MNHNS, CDR2 SASEGT. The CDR3 sequence: CASTVTGVAGYTF. In nucleotides, the CDR3 is TGTGCCAGCACGGTCACGGGGGTAGCTGGCTACACCTTC.

This chain connects TRBV13 to TRBJ2-1; 15 bases line up with TRBD2. The V segment lost 5 bases and the J segment 6 bases; nucleotides outside the gene matches: 8. Germline CDR1 and CDR2: PRHDT and FYEKMQ (reference sequence). There are 17 residues in the CDR3. The CDR3 coding sequence is TGTGCCAGCAGCCGCAACCCGGGACTAGCGGGAGGCAATGAGCAGTTCTTC. Translation: CASSRNPGLAGGNEQFF.

This chain joins TRBV29-1 and TRBJ1-2; possible D gene TRBD1, 5 bases. With 5 bases removed from V and 1 base from J, the gap between germline ends came to 14 bases. Germline V gene sequence: CDR1 SQVTM, CDR2 ANQGSEA. This CDR3 is built from 14 residues. DNA for the CDR3: TGCAGCGTTTTTACGGTAGGGGATAACTATGGCTACACCTTC. Its translation: CSVFTVGDNYGYTF. Variable domain in full (rest from reference TRBV29-1 and TRBJ1-2): SAVISQKPSRDICQRGTSLTIQCQVDSQVTMMFWYRQQPGQSLTLIATANQGSEATYESGFVIDKFPISRPNLTFSTLTVSNMSPEDSSIYLCSVFTVGDNYGYTFGSGTRLTVV.

The V call is TRBV2, the J call TRBJ2-7; 8 bases match TRBD1. From germline, CDR1 is SNHLY and CDR2 FYNNEI. The CDR3 is 15 amino acids. Trimming removed 8 bases from V and 6 bases from J; junction bases left unmatched: 15. CDR3 bases: TGTGCCAGCGGTCGGGATCAGGGGGCGCAGAGCGAGCAGTACTTC. As protein: CASGRDQGAQSEQYF. The variable domain in full, completed from reference TRBV2 and TRBJ2-7, reads EPEVTQTPSHQVTQMGQEVILRCVPISNHLYFYWYRQILGQKVEFLVSFYNNEISEKSEIFDDQFSVERPDGSNFTLKIRSTKLEDSAMYFCASGRDQGAQSEQYFGPGTRLTVT.

V is TRBV18 and J is TRBJ2-5; D might be TRBD1 (6 bases). The CDR3 contains 14 residues. The V end was cut by 3 bases, the J end by 2 bases, with 10 bases between. Per the germline V gene, CDR1 is KGHSH and CDR2 is LQKENI. CDR3 sequence reads: CASSPRGIQETQYF. The DNA for the CDR3 is TGTGCCAGCTCACCGAGGGGGATTCAAGAGACCCAGTACTTC.

The rearrangement links TRBV27 to TRBJ2-3; perhaps TRBD2 as D (6 bases). Looked up from germline, CDR1 is MNHEY and CDR2 is SMNVEV (reference sequence). The CDR3 runs 15 residues. Trimming left V 3 bases short and J 0 bases short, with 10 bases between. The CDR3 protein is CASSFLAPSTDTQYF. The DNA of the CDR3 is TGTGCCAGCAGTTTCCTAGCGCCTAGCACAGATACGCAGTATTTT.

J is TRBJ2-6 and V is TRBV19; the match to TRBD1 covers 7 bases. The length of the CDR3 is 18 residues. Germline V CDR1 and CDR2: LNHDA, SQIVND (reference sequence). Trimming removed 2 bases from V and 0 bases from J; junction bases left unmatched: 7. CDR3 DNA: TGTGCCAGTAGTATAATCGGACAGGCTATCTCTGGGGCCAACGTCCTGACTTTC. Residues: CASSIIGQAISGANVLTF.

The chain joins TRBV11-2 to TRBJ2-7; TRBD1 matches at 9 bases. The germline gives CDR1 SGHAT, CDR2 FQNNGV. The CDR3 loop spans 14 amino acids. J gave up 4 bases and V 5 bases, and 6 bases lay outside the gene matches. This CDR3 reads CASSAGTGTYEQYF. Here the CDR3 DNA reads TGTGCCAGCAGCGCCGGGACAGGGACTTACGAGCAGTACTTC.

The rearrangement joins TRBV5-5 to TRBJ2-7; TRBD2 aligns across 10 bases. CDR1 is SGHKS, CDR2 YYEKEE, per germline (reference sequence). This CDR3 has 16 amino acids. The junction had 7 bases not matched to a gene; V was cut back by 4 bases and J by 0 bases. The CDR3 DNA reads TGTGCCAGCAGCCAAGCCGGACTAGCGGACTCCTACGAGCAGTACTTC. Translation gives CASSQAGLADSYEQYF.

The V call is TRBV18, the J call TRBJ2-5; TRBD2 matches at 9 bases. Near its end, the DNA agrees better with TRBJ2-7, so the J call may be wrong. Germline V CDR1 and CDR2: KGHSH, LQKENI. The CDR3 sequence is 15 residues long. The CDR3 here is CASSPPGTSFDEQYF. In DNA, the CDR3 is TGTGCCAGCTCACCCCCGGGGACTAGCTTTGACGAGCAGTACTTC.

This clone was counted between two and nine times. This chain links TRBV6-4 with TRBJ2-3; 12 positions agree with TRBD2. The CDR3 contains 15 residues. The trim removed 5 bases at V and 4 bases at J, leaving 4 bases unmatched. Germline CDR1 MRHNA, CDR2 SNTAGT. The CDR3 sequence: CASSPTSGSADTQYF. The CDR3 DNA follows: TGTGCCAGCAGTCCGACTAGCGGGAGCGCAGATACGCAGTATTTT.

V usage is TRBV4-2 and J usage is TRBJ2-5; 14 nucleotides line up with TRBD2. The DNA matches TRBJ2-7 better at its end, which makes the J call doubtful. CDR3 length equals 16 residues. The V gene's germline CDR1 is LGHNA and CDR2 YNFKEQ. The CDR3 region is CASSPSWTSGGYEQYF. The CDR3 nucleotides are TGTGCCAGCAGCCCCAGTTGGACTAGCGGGGGGTACGAGCAGTACTTC.

The rearrangement links TRBV19 to TRBJ1-4, with TRBD1 matching over 7 bases. The CDR3 covers 19 residues. CDR1 is LNHDA and CDR2 is SQIVND in the germline V gene (reference sequence). J was trimmed by 0 bases and V by 9 bases; bases with no gene match: 19. The CDR3, as DNA: TGTGCCAGCACTCGACAGGGTGGGGCGGCGTTCGCAACTAATGAAAAACTGTTTTTT. Translating gives CASTRQGGAAFATNEKLFF.

On this clone: Its ends do not fully match the called genes, so a read error is possible. The chain couples TRBV15 to TRBJ1-2; the D is unclear. Germline CDR1 reads LNHNV; CDR2 reads YYDKDF (reference sequence). The CDR3 sequence is 12 residues long. The CDR3 loop reads CATSRDIDTTFF. CDR3 sequence (DNA): TGTGCCACCAGCAGAGATATCGACACAACCTTCTTC.

The chain links TRBV10-3 to TRBJ1-2; D unclear. Trimming took off 0 bases at V and 4 bases at J, with 15 bases between the two ends. This CDR3 comprises 16 residues. Germline CDR1 is ENHRY and CDR2 is SYGVKD. The CDR3 sequence: CAISESWEGPSYGYTF. The CDR3 nucleotides are TGTGCCATCAGTGAGTCGTGGGAGGGCCCCAGCTATGGCTACACCTTC.

V and J are TRBV7-9 and TRBJ2-7; the match to TRBD1 covers 7 bases. In germline, CDR1 is SEHNR, CDR2 FQNEAQ (reference sequence). Trimming cost V 1 base and J 3 bases; bases outside gene matches: 3. The CDR3 runs 14 residues. The CDR3 DNA sequence: TGTGCCAGCAGCTTAGAGAGGGGGCTCTACGAGCAGTACTTC. Residues: CASSLERGLYEQYF.